This TCR beta chain originates from a study of T cell responses to AZD1222 COVID-19 vaccine. Germline V CDR1 and CDR2: LNHNV, YYDKDF (reference sequence). Trimming removed 1 base from V and 7 bases from J; junction bases left unmatched: 4. There are 15 residues in the CDR3. TCRdb keeps only in-frame clones here, not all; method: immunoSEQ multiplex PCR. The sample shows about 46,000 clones, 80% to 90% of them seen only once. This material consisted of peripheral blood, taken 28 days after the second AZD1222 dose. The clonotype comes from an adult who received the AZD1222 COVID-19 vaccine. The chain combines TRBV15 with TRBJ2-1, with 10 nucleotides matching TRBD2. The CDR3 region has the DNA TGTGCCACCAGCAGAGGTGAGCGGGAGGGGAATGAGCAGTTCTTC. This encodes CATSRGEREGNEQFF.